This entry lists 32 T cell receptor beta chains sequenced from one sample in a study of T cells in lung cancer brain metastases. Sequencing used immunoSEQ multiplex PCR; TCRdb keeps in-frame clones, though not all of them. Seen here are over 1,000 clones, around 84% observed once, and the top ten hold around a sixth. The specimen was tumor tissue from a brain metastasis. Source of these receptors: a woman between 50 and 59 years old with non-small cell lung cancer that had spread to the brain.

The rearrangement uses TRBV19 and TRBJ2-2; 10 nucleotides align to TRBD1. The CDR3 is 16 residues long. Germline-derived CDR1 and CDR2 are LNHDA and SQIVND (reference sequence). The V gene end was trimmed by 5 bases and the J gene end by 6 bases; junction bases not matched to a gene: 9. CDR3 in amino acids: CASSPGQGVYSGELFF. The DNA for the CDR3 is TGTGCCAGTAGTCCCGGACAGGGGGTCTATTCCGGGGAGCTGTTTTTT. Looking up the rest from reference TRBV19 and TRBJ2-2 gives the full variable domain: DGGITQSPKYLFRKEGQNVTLSCEQNLNHDAMYWYRQDPGQGLRLIYYSQIVNDFQKGDIAEGYSVSREKKESFPLTVTSAQKNPTAFYLCASSPGQGVYSGELFFGEGSRLTVL.

CDR3 region: CASSLLGDYEQYF. CDR3 nucleotides: TGCGCCAGCAGCTTACTGGGGGACTACGAGCAGTACTTC. This chain connects TRBV5-1 to TRBJ2-7; D tentatively fits TRBD1 or TRBD2 (5 bases each). Per germline, CDR1 SGHRS and CDR2 YFSETQ. Trimming left V 2 bases short and J 3 bases short, with 9 bases between. This CDR3 is 13 amino acids long.

The chain carries TRBV5-1 and TRBJ2-2; 7 bases fit TRBD2. CDR1 SGHRS and CDR2 YFSETQ come from the germline V gene. Trimming removed 4 bases from V and 6 bases from J; junction bases left unmatched: 12. The CDR3 sequence is 16 residues long. CDR3: CASSPGGTTKAGELFF. The CDR3 DNA sequence: TGCGCCAGCAGCCCGGGCGGGACTACAAAGGCCGGGGAGCTGTTTTTT.

The V and J genes are TRBV11-3 and TRBJ2-6, with unresolved D. The germline gives CDR1 SGHNT, CDR2 YENEEA. This CDR3 comprises 15 residues. Trimming left V 8 bases short and J 0 bases short, with 11 bases between. The CDR3 reads CASYLTRSGANVLTF. The CDR3, as DNA: TGTGCCAGCTACCTTACCCGCTCTGGGGCCAACGTCCTGACTTTC.

The chain uses TRBV14 and TRBJ2-7; D ambiguous. V lost 3 bases and J lost 8, with 8 bases in between. CDR1 is SGHDN, CDR2 FVKESK, per germline. The CDR3 is 11 residues long. The CDR3 nucleotides are TGTGCCAGCAGCCAGGGGTCCCAGCAGTACTTC. Its protein is CASSQGSQQYF.

The chain joins TRBV9 to TRBJ2-5, with TRBD2 matching 9 bases. J gave up 1 base and V 0 bases, and 4 bases lay outside the gene matches. The CDR3 length is 16 residues. Germline values: CDR1 SGDLS, CDR2 YYNGEE. CDR3 sequence (DNA): TGTGCCAGCAGCGTAGGCCCTAGCGGGGTCCAAGAGACCCAGTACTTC. It yields the protein CASSVGPSGVQETQYF.

The V gene is TRBV2, the J gene TRBJ2-7; 8 bases fit TRBD1. CDR1 and CDR2 (germline): SNHLY, FYNNEI. This CDR3 is 17 amino acids long. V lost 2 bases, J lost 1 base, and 10 bases stayed unmatched. The CDR3 bases are TGTGCCAGCAGTGAACGCCCGACAGGGGACGATTCCTACGAGCAGTACTTC. This encodes CASSERPTGDDSYEQYF.

This clone was detected a few times. The chain joins TRBV27 to TRBJ1-5; TRBD1 matches at 7 bases. Germline assignment: CDR1 MNHEY and CDR2 SMNVEV (reference sequence). The CDR3 contains 15 residues. The V and J ends lost 2 bases and 0 bases, in that order; junction bases with no gene match: 1. CDR3 nucleotides: TGTGCCAGCAGTTTAAGGGGGCATAGCAATCAGCCCCAGCATTTT. Encoded protein: CASSLRGHSNQPQHF.

The chain recombines TRBV5-1 with TRBJ2-3, with TRBD2 identical over 7 bases. The CDR3 runs to 17 residues. CDR1 and CDR2 (germline): SGHRS, YFSETQ. V dropped 1 base and J dropped 3; count of bases not matched to a gene: 11. The CDR3 region is CASSLTSLAQLTDTQYF. Here the CDR3 DNA reads TGCGCCAGCAGCTTGACGTCACTAGCGCAGCTAACAGATACGCAGTATTTT.

The chain recombines TRBV2 with TRBJ2-1; D possibly corresponds to TRBD1 (5 bases). The CDR3 has 14 residues. CDR1 is SNHLY, CDR2 FYNNEI, per germline. V lost 4 bases and J lost 4, with 11 bases in between. This CDR3 reads CASSGADRYNEQFF. In DNA form, the CDR3 reads TGTGCCAGCAGTGGGGCAGACAGATACAATGAGCAGTTCTTC.

This clone was observed a handful of times. A read error may account for a junction end that differs from germline. This rearrangement joins TRBV7-7 to TRBJ1-3; D unresolved. The germline CDR1 and CDR2 sequences are SSHAT and FNYEAQ (reference sequence). The CDR3 length is 13 residues. The CDR3 spells CASSLGPGNTIYF. The CDR3 DNA is TGTGCTAGCAGCTTAGGCCCTGGAAACACCATATATTTT.

The chain recombines TRBV2 with TRBJ2-1, with no clear D. Per the germline V gene, CDR1 is SNHLY and CDR2 is FYNNEI. The CDR3 sequence is 11 residues long. The germline V and J ends were trimmed by 6 bases and 11 bases, with 11 bases remaining between them. In DNA form, the CDR3 reads TGTGCCAGCAGGGTCGAGCAGAAGCAGTTCTTC. This gives the protein CASRVEQKQFF.

CDR3 nucleotide sequence: TGTGCCAGCAGCGAACAGGGCAAGGGGTCCTACGAGCAGTACTTC. It is translated as CASSEQGKGSYEQYF. The chain joins TRBV7-9 to TRBJ2-7; D perhaps matches TRBD1 (6 bases). Germline V gives CDR1 SEHNR, CDR2 FQNEAQ (reference sequence). The CDR3 loop spans 15 amino acids. V lost 5 bases, J lost 1 base, and 15 bases lay in between.

The V gene is TRBV7-3, the J gene TRBJ1-5; a weak D match, TRBD1 (6 bases). The CDR3 loop spans 16 amino acids. The V and J ends lost 1 base and 6 bases respectively, with 16 bases between them. The V gene's germline CDR1 is SGHTA and CDR2 FQGTGA. In DNA, the CDR3 is TGTGCCAGCAGCTTAAAGGGACATCACGGGCCTCAGCCCCAGCATTTT. Residues: CASSLKGHHGPQPQHF.

The V and J genes are TRBV19 and TRBJ2-7; 9 bases align to TRBD1. Unmatched junction bases numbered 13, after V lost 5 bases and J lost 8 bases. The CDR3 runs to 15 residues. Germline values: CDR1 LNHDA, CDR2 SQIVND (reference sequence). For the CDR3, the DNA is TGTGCCAGTAGTGAGGGACAGGGTATAGGTGCGAAGCAGTACTTC. Translated, it gives CASSEGQGIGAKQYF.

V and J are TRBV6-1 and TRBJ2-7; TRBD1 or TRBD2 may be the D gene (5 bases each). This CDR3 is 15 amino acids long. V lost 3 bases, J lost 4 bases, and 16 bases lay in between. The V gene's germline CDR1 is MNHNS and CDR2 SASEGT. Here the CDR3 reads CASSEEVRGIYEQYF. CDR3 coding DNA: TGTGCCAGCAGTGAGGAGGTAAGGGGAATTTACGAGCAGTACTTC.

The chain combines TRBV7-2 with TRBJ2-5; no definite D call. From germline, CDR1 is SGHTA and CDR2 FQGNSA. Trimming stripped 3 bases from V and 3 bases from J, with 2 bases between. This CDR3 is built from 11 residues. CDR3 sequence reads: CASSLKETQYF. The CDR3 DNA sequence: TGTGCCAGCAGCTTGAAAGAGACCCAGTACTTC. The complete variable domain, with remaining parts taken from reference TRBV7-2 and TRBJ2-5, reads GAGVSQSPSNKVTEKGKDVELRCDPISGHTALYWYRQSLGQGLEFLIYFQGNSAPDKSGLPSDRFSAERTGGSVSTLTIQRTQQEDSAVYLCASSLKETQYFGPGTRLLVL.

The chain combines TRBV5-6 with TRBJ2-3, with D tentatively TRBD2 (6 bases). V lost 5 bases and J lost 2, with 24 bases in between. The CDR3 loop spans 18 amino acids. Germline V gene sequence: CDR1 SGHDT, CDR2 YYEEEE. CDR3 in amino acids: CASSPWFAWRDITDTQYF. CDR3 DNA: TGTGCCAGCAGTCCCTGGTTTGCTTGGCGGGATATCACAGATACGCAGTATTTT.

The chain's CDR3 is CASSLGQGWTDTQYF. The CDR3, as DNA: TGTGCCAGCAGCTTAGGACAGGGTTGGACAGATACGCAGTATTTT. The rearrangement links TRBV5-4 to TRBJ2-3; 8 positions match TRBD1. CDR1 and CDR2 (germline): SGHNT, YYREEE (reference sequence). The CDR3 length is 15 residues. V lost 2 bases, J lost 3 bases, and 5 bases stayed unmatched.

The J gene is TRBJ1-4, the V gene TRBV10-2, with D perhaps matching TRBD1 (5 bases). CDR3 length: 14 residues. Germline CDR1 reads WSHSY; CDR2 reads SAAADI. Trimming shortened V by 9 bases and J by 0 bases, and 11 bases separated the two germline ends. The CDR3 spells CASRDLSTNEKLFF. As DNA, the CDR3 is TGCGCCAGTAGGGACCTTTCAACTAATGAAAAACTGTTTTTT.

As concerns this clone: Other nucleotide sequences in the sample specify the same CDR3. The rearrangement uses TRBV10-2 and TRBJ1-5; D might be TRBD1 (5 bases). The germline V and J ends were trimmed by 0 bases and 0 bases, with 9 bases remaining between them. The CDR3 length is 16 residues. CDR1 is WSHSY, CDR2 SAAADI, per germline. DNA for the CDR3: TGCGCCAGCAGTGAGTCACCAGGGAATAGCAATCAGCCCCAGCATTTT. This codes for CASSESPGNSNQPQHF.

The chain recombines TRBV29-1 with TRBJ2-1; TRBD2 matches at 8 bases. Germline V gives CDR1 SQVTM, CDR2 ANQGSEA. CDR3 size: 14 residues. The ends lost 7 bases at V and 2 bases at J; junction bases unmatched: 7. CDR3 DNA: TGCAGCGCAGGCGGGGGGACAACCTACAATGAGCAGTTCTTC. Residues: CSAGGGTTYNEQFF.

The table lists this clone with a few counts. V is TRBV5-1 and J is TRBJ1-1, with no clear D. The CDR3 covers 14 residues. V was clipped by 0 bases and J by 0 bases, with 6 bases between them. The V gene's germline CDR1 is SGHRS and CDR2 YFSETQ. The CDR3 region has the DNA TGCGCCAGCAGCTTGGCCCGGGTGAACACTGAAGCTTTCTTT. It translates to CASSLARVNTEAFF.

The V gene is TRBV11-2, the J gene TRBJ2-3, with D unclear. V dropped 2 bases and J dropped 4 bases, with 1 base sitting between them. The CDR3 extends over 11 amino acids. Germline CDR1 and CDR2: SGHAT and FQNNGV. CDR3 in DNA: TGTGCCAGCAGCTTATCAGATACGCAGTATTTT. Its protein product is CASSLSDTQYF.

This clone was seen once. J is TRBJ2-1 and V is TRBV2; TRBD2 aligns across 8 bases. The germline CDR1 and CDR2 sequences are SNHLY and FYNNEI. V shed 11 bases and J 10 bases; nucleotides not matched to a gene: 28. CDR3 length: 18 residues. The CDR3 region has the DNA TGTGCCGGCGGGGGGTGGGGGGGAGTGAAGGGCCCCGTTGGAGAGCAGTTCTTC. Translation: CAGGGWGGVKGPVGEQFF.

The chain joins TRBV10-2 to TRBJ1-2, with TRBD1 matching 8 bases. V trimming: 6 bases; J trimming: 3 bases; junction bases outside the gene matches: 12. The CDR3 is 16 amino acids. Germline lookup yields CDR1 WSHSY and CDR2 SAAADI. The CDR3 loop is CASSNQGAGAHYGYTF. The CDR3 nucleotides read TGCGCCAGCAGCAATCAGGGGGCCGGCGCCCACTATGGCTACACCTTC.

The chain uses TRBV18 and TRBJ2-3, with TRBD2 matching over 8 bases. The CDR3 sequence is 16 residues long. The germline V gene encodes CDR1 KGHSH and CDR2 LQKENI. After removal of 1 base from V and 1 base from J, the junction contained 4 bases not matched to a gene. The CDR3 loop reads CASSPQPGGGTDTQYF. The CDR3 DNA is TGTGCCAGCTCACCACAACCGGGAGGGGGCACAGATACGCAGTATTTT.

A word on this clone: In the same sample, other DNA sequences code for this CDR3. This sequence joins TRBV30 and TRBJ1-5; 7 bases line up with TRBD1. The CDR3 is 15 amino acids. Trimming removed 3 bases from V and 4 bases from J; junction bases left unmatched: 9. CDR1 and CDR2 (germline): GTSNPN, SVGIG (reference sequence). The CDR3 DNA follows: TGTGCCTGGAGCGAGACAGGGTTCCCTAATCAGCCCCAGCATTTT. It encodes CAWSETGFPNQPQHF.

The CDR3 bases are TGTGCCAGCAATCAGCCCTACGAGCAGTACTTC. Amino acids: CASNQPYEQYF. The chain joins TRBV6-1 to TRBJ2-7; D is unresolved. Germline V gives CDR1 MNHNS, CDR2 SASEGT. The CDR3 runs to 11 residues. Trimming took 7 bases from V and 2 from J, leaving 6 bases between them.

The chain carries TRBV5-4 and TRBJ1-2; no clear D. The CDR3 contains 16 residues. The V and J ends lost 2 bases and 2 bases respectively, with 16 bases between them. The germline V gene encodes CDR1 SGHNT and CDR2 YYREEE (reference sequence). The DNA for the CDR3 is TGTGCCAGCAGCTTCCCAGGCGACCCATACAACTATGGCTACACCTTC. It specifies CASSFPGDPYNYGYTF.

As regards this clone: This sample also contains other DNA sequences that code for the same CDR3. The chain has TRBV5-1 and TRBJ2-5, with D hard to call. Germline V gene sequence: CDR1 SGHRS, CDR2 YFSETQ. Between the trimmed V and J ends, which lost 2 bases and 6 bases, there was a span of 17 bases. CDR3 length equals 15 residues. Here the CDR3 DNA reads TGCGCCAGCAGCTTAGGTGCGGATCCCCCCCAGACCCAGTACTTC. Translating it yields CASSLGADPPQTQYF.

This clone turned up a few times. The V and J genes are TRBV5-1 and TRBJ2-1; tentative D call: TRBD2 (7 bases). From germline, CDR1 is SGHRS and CDR2 YFSETQ. Trimming stripped 4 bases from V and 6 bases from J, with 14 bases between. CDR3 length equals 14 residues. The CDR3, as DNA: TGCGCCAGCAGCGGGGGAGGGGGATTCAATGAGCAGTTCTTC. Its translation: CASSGGGGFNEQFF. The full variable domain, rest sourced from reference TRBV5-1 and TRBJ2-1, is KAGVTQTPRYLIKTRGQQVTLSCSPISGHRSVSWYQQTPGQGLQFLFEYFSETQRNKGNFPGRFSGRQFSNSRSEMNVSTLELGDSALYLCASSGGGGFNEQFFGPGTRLTVL.